The 7 T cell receptor beta chains presented below share a single source sample, sequenced in a study of T cell repertoires in cytomegalovirus infection. TCRdb reprocessed the reads with MiXCR, giving one entry per CDR3 protein. The sample has about 200,000 distinct CDR3 sequences, approximately 9.7% seen once. The specimen was PBMCs. These TCRs come from a human donor in good health (CMV status not recorded). Some clones in this sample may be carry-over from other donors' samples.

This clonotype turned up a few times. The chain is built from TRBV28 and TRBJ2-7; TRBD2 matches at 8 bases. J was trimmed by 6 bases and V by 6 bases; bases with no gene match: 10. CDR3 size: 14 residues. Germline V lookup: CDR1 MDHEN, CDR2 SYDVKM. Written as DNA, the CDR3 is TGTGCCAGCAGCCCGTCGGGGGGGCCCTCCGAGCAGTACTTC. This gives the protein CASSPSGGPSEQYF.

This clonotype was recorded at least ten times. This rearrangement joins TRBV28 to TRBJ1-5; D is unresolved. The CDR3 contains 15 residues. Trimming left V 6 bases short and J 0 bases short, with 12 bases between. Per the germline V gene, CDR1 is MDHEN and CDR2 is SYDVKM. The CDR3 sequence: CASSPGTVSNQPQHF. The CDR3 region has the DNA TGTGCCAGCAGCCCGGGCACCGTTAGCAATCAGCCCCAGCATTTT.

Many counts were recorded for this clonotype. The chain is built from TRBV2 and TRBJ2-5; 11 bases line up with TRBD2. Trimming removed 2 bases from V and 1 base from J; junction bases left unmatched: 3. Germline CDR1 and CDR2: SNHLY and FYNNEI. This CDR3 spans 16 amino acids. CDR3 DNA sequence: TGTGCCAGCAGTGAACGTAGCGGGAGGGCCCAAGAGACCCAGTACTTC. It is translated as CASSERSGRAQETQYF.

This clonotype showed up many times. The genes are TRBV7-2 and TRBJ1-5, with unresolved D. The CDR3 loop spans 12 amino acids. Trimming took 2 bases from V and 7 from J, leaving 6 bases between them. Germline assignment: CDR1 SGHTA and CDR2 FQGNSA. The CDR3 DNA follows: TGTGCCAGCAGCTTATTCCAGCAGCCCCAGCATTTT. This sequence encodes CASSLFQQPQHF.

The V gene is TRBV4-3, the J gene TRBJ2-7, with no clear D. V lost 4 bases and J lost 4, with 17 bases in between. Germline values: CDR1 LGHNA, CDR2 YSLEER. The CDR3 loop spans 15 amino acids. CDR3 in DNA: TGCGCCAGCAGCCCTGCTTATGACGCGTTATACGAGCAGTACTTC. Protein: CASSPAYDALYEQYF.

This clonotype was recorded at least ten times. The chain couples TRBV7-3 to TRBJ1-1; D is possibly TRBD1 (5 bases). This CDR3 contains 18 residues. Germline V gene data show CDR1 as SGHTA and CDR2 as FQGTGA. V was cut by 5 bases and J by 4 bases, with 26 bases left in between. CDR3 amino acids: CASSPIPPSGVGSTEAFF. In DNA form, the CDR3 reads TGTGCCAGCAGCCCAATTCCGCCCTCGGGGGTTGGAAGCACTGAAGCTTTCTTT.

This clonotype was observed many times. The chain joins TRBV6-2 or TRBV6-3 to TRBJ2-1; 14 positions agree with TRBD2. J gave up 5 bases and V 6 bases, and 0 bases lay outside the gene matches. The V gene's germline CDR1 is MNHEY and CDR2 SVGEGT. The CDR3 sequence is 14 residues long. CDR3 sequence: CASRGLAGDNEQFF. The CDR3 region has the DNA TGTGCCAGCAGGGGACTAGCGGGAGACAATGAGCAGTTCTTC.